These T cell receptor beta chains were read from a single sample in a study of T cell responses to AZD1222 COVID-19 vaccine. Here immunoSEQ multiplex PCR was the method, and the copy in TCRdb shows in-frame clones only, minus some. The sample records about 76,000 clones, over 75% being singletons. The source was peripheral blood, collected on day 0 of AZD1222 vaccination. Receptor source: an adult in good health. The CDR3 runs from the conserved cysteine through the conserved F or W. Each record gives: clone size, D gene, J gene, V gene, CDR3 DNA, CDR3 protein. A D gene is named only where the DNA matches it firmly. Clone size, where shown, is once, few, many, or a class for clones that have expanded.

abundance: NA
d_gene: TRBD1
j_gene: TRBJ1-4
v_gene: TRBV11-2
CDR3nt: TGTGCCAGCAGACCTCGGACAGGGGATGAAAAACTGTTTTTT
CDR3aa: CASRPRTGDEKLFF

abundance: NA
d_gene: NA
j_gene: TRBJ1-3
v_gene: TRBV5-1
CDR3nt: TGCGCCAGCAGCATACAGGGACACTCTGGAAACACCATATATTTT
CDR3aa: CASSIQGHSGNTIYF

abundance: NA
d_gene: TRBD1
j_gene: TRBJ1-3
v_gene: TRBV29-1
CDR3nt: TGCAGCGCACAGGGGTTCTCTGGAAACACCATATATTTT
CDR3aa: CSAQGFSGNTIYF

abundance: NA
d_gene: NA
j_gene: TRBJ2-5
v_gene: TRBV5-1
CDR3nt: TGCGCCAGCAGCTTCACAGTCCAAGAGACCCAGTACTTC
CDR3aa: CASSFTVQETQYF

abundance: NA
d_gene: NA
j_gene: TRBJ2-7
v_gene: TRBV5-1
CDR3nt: TGCGCCAGCAGCCCGGAGGGGGACCCCTCTCGAGAGCAGTACTTC
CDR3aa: CASSPEGDPSREQYF

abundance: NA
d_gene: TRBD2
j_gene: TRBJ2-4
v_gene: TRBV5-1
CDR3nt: TGCGCCAGCAGCGCCACTAGCGGGGGAGCCAAAAACATTCAGTACTTC
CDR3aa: CASSATSGGAKNIQYF

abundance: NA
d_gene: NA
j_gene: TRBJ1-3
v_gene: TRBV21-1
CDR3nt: TGTGCCAGCAGCGACGGCAGTTATGGAAACACCATATATTTT
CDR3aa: CASSDGSYGNTIYF

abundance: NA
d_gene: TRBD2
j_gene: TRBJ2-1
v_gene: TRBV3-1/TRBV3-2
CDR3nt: TGTGCCAGCAGCCAAACACTAGCGGCGAACTCCTACAATGAGCAGTTCTTC
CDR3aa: CASSQTLAANSYNEQFF

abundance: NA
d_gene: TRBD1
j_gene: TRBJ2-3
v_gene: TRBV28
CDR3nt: TGTGCCAGCAGTCAAACCCGGACAGGGGTCTTCCCCGGGTCAGGCGCAGATACGCAGTATTTT
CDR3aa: CASSQTRTGVFPGSGADTQYF

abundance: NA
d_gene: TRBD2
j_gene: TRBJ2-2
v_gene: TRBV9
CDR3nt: TGTGCCAGCAGCCGATCCCCGAGCGGGGCGAACACCGGGGAGCTGTTTTTT
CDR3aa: CASSRSPSGANTGELFF

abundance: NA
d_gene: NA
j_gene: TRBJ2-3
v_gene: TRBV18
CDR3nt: TGTGCCAGCTCACCTAGGGGGGCAAGCATCACAGATACGCAGTATTTT
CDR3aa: CASSPRGASITDTQYF

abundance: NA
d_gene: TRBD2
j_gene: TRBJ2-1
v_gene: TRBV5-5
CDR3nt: TGTGCCAGCAGCTTTTTAGCGGGAGAATCCCTTGCCCTCTACAATGAGCAGTTCTTC
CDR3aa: CASSFLAGESLALYNEQFF

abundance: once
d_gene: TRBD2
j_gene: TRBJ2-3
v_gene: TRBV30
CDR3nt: TGTGCCTGGAGCCTCTCTAGCGGTTGGTCAGATACGCAGTATTTT
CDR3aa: CAWSLSSGWSDTQYF

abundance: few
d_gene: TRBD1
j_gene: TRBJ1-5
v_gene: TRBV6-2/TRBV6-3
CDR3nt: TGTGCCAGCAGTGGTCCGGGACAGGGCTTCAATCAGCCCCAGCATTTT
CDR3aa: CASSGPGQGFNQPQHF

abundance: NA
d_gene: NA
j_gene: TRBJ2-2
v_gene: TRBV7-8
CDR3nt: TGTGCCAGCACCCGGATCGGGGAGCTGTTTTTT
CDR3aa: CASTRIGELFF

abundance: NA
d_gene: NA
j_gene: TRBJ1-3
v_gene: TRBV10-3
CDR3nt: TGTGCCATCAGTGGGGCGGGGGCTGGAAACACCATATATTTT
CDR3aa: CAISGAGAGNTIYF

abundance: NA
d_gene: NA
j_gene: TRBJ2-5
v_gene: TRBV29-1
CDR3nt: TGCAGCGTTGGGGGGGAGACCCAGTACTTC
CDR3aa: CSVGGETQYF

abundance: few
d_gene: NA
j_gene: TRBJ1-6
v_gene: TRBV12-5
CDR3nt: TGTGCTAGTCGCCCCTTCTCGAATTCACCCCTCCACTTT
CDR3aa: CASRPFSNSPLHF

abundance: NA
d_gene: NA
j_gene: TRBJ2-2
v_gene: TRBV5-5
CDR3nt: TGTGCCAGCAGCTTAGAACTAGCCGGGGAGCTGTTTTTT
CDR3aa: CASSLELAGELFF

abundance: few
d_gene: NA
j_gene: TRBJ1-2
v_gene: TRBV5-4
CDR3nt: TGTGCCAGCAGCTTAAGGACGGTAGCTAACTATGGCTACACCTTC
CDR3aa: CASSLRTVANYGYTF

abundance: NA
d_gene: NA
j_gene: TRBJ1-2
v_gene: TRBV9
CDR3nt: TGTGCCAGCAGCGTTGGGGGGACCCAGAACTATGGCTACACCTTC
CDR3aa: CASSVGGTQNYGYTF

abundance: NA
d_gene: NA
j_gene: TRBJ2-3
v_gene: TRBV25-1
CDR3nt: TGTGCCAGCAGTTCCCGAGTTACGCAGTATTTT
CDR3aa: CASSSRVTQYF

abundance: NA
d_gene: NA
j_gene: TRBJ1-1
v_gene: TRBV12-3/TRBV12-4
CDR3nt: TGTGCCAGCAGTTTTGGGGGGGGGACTGAAGCTTTCTTT
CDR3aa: CASSFGGGTEAFF

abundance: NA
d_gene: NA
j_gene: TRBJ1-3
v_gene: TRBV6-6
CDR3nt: TGTGCCAGCAGTTACCTGTCGGCGAGCTCTGGAAACACCATATATTTT
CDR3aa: CASSYLSASSGNTIYF

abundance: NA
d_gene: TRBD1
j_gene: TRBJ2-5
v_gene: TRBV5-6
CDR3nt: TGTGCCAGCAGCGAGGGACAGGGGGCAGAGACCCAGTACTTC
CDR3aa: CASSEGQGAETQYF

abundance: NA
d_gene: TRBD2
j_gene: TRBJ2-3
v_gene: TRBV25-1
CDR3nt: TGTGCCAGCAGTGAAGGCAGCGGGAGGGGGACAGATACGCAGTATTTT
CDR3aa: CASSEGSGRGTDTQYF

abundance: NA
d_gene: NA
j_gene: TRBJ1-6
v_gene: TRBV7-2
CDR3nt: TGTGCCAGCAGCTCCACATCTTCACCCCTCCACTTT
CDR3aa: CASSSTSSPLHF

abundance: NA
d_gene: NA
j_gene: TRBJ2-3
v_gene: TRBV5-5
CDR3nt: TGTGCCAGCAGCTTGGCCCCTCCGGGACACAGCACAGATACGCAGTATTTT
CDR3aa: CASSLAPPGHSTDTQYF

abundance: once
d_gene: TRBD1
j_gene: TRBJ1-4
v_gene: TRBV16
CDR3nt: TGTGCCAGCAGCCTCGGCAGGGGGCGCGAAAAACTGTTTTTT
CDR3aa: CASSLGRGREKLFF

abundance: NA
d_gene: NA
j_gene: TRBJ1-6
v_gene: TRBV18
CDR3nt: TGTGCCAGCTCACCTGGGACCGCTTCACAGATCTATAATTCACCCCTCCACTTT
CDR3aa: CASSPGTASQIYNSPLHF

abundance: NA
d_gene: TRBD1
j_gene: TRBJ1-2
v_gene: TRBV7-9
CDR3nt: TGTGCCAGCAGCTTCCCCGGGACAGGGCTCCCTAGCTACACCTTC
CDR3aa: CASSFPGTGLPSYTF

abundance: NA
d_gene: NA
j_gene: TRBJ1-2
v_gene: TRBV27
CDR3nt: TGTGCCAGCACCCCCATGGCCGGAAAAGGGGGCTACACCTTC
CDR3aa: CASTPMAGKGGYTF

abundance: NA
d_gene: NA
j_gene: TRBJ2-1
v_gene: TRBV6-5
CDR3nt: TGTGCCAGCAGTCTACGACGAGCGGCCTACAATGAGCAGTTCTTC
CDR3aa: CASSLRRAAYNEQFF

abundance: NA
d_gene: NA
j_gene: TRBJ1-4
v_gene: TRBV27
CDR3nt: TGTGCCAGCAGCCAGCGGCAGAATGAAAAACTGTTTTTT
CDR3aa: CASSQRQNEKLFF

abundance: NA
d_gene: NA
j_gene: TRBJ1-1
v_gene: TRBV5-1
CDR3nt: TGCGCCAGCAGTCCCAATAAAGACACTGAAGCTTTCTTT
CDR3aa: CASSPNKDTEAFF

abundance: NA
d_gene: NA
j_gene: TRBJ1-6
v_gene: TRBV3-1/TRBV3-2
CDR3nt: TGTGCCAGCAGCCCACCGTGGGGGGGGGCCTCCTATAATTCACCCCTCCACTTT
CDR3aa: CASSPPWGGASYNSPLHF

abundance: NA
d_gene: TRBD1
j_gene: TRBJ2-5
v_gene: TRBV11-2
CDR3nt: TGTGCCAGCAGCTTATTGTGGGGACAGGGGTTAGAGGAGACCCAGTACTTC
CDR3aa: CASSLLWGQGLEETQYF